The 22 T cell receptor beta chains below were found in one sample sequenced in a study of T-cell memory formation after mild COVID-19 (dated by TCRdb to about 2021). The library was prepared using 5' RACE. TCRdb names Illumina NovaSeq 6000 as the instrument used. TCRdb trimmed public reads at Q25 via fastp, called clones via MiXCR and kept in-frame beta chains. Duplicate CDR3 protein sequences are folded into a single record with the most common DNA and genes. This sample holds 400,000 to 550,000 distinct CDR3 sequences; nearly 25% were observed only once. The ten largest make up around an eighth of the sample. Sequenced sample: PBMCs or a T cell subset sorted from them (not recorded which). The receptors come from an adult woman who had mild COVID-19 (a few samples of this study predate the infection). The sample titles of this study are shuffled in the database, so cell type and time point are left out; the donor was told from shared clones.

Only a few counts were recorded for this clonotype. This chain connects TRBV7-9 to TRBJ2-3, with TRBD2 matching 7 bases. Germline assignment: CDR1 SEHNR and CDR2 FQNEAQ (reference sequence). The CDR3 sequence is 17 residues long. The ends lost 7 bases at V and 2 bases at J; junction bases unmatched: 15. In DNA, the CDR3 is TGTGCCAGCACCTCCTCCCGTGGGGGAGGGGCCACAGATACGCAGTATTTT. Translation: CASTSSRGGGATDTQYF.

The chain uses TRBV5-6 and TRBJ2-3; no definite D call. V was trimmed by 0 bases and J by 10 bases, leaving 9 bases between them. Germline-derived CDR1 and CDR2 are SGHDT and YYEEEE. The CDR3 spans 12 residues. CDR3 sequence (DNA): TGTGCCAGCAGCTTGGGTCCCCTGTCGCAGTATTTT. This translates into CASSLGPLSQYF.

This clonotype was counted only a few times. The J gene is TRBJ2-3, the V gene TRBV6-1, with 9 bases aligning to TRBD1. Germline loops: CDR1 MNHNS, CDR2 SASEGT. This CDR3 is built from 16 residues. J lost 3 bases, V lost 1 base, and 5 bases had no gene match. CDR3 in DNA: TGTGCCAGCAGTGAAGGACAGGGGGGAAGTACAGATACGCAGTATTTT. Translated, it gives CASSEGQGGSTDTQYF.

The sample holds a few counts of this clonotype. The V and J genes are TRBV25-1 and TRBJ1-1; the D is unclear. V dropped 6 bases and J dropped 1 base, with 12 bases sitting between them. Germline CDR1 and CDR2: MGHDK and SYGVNS. This CDR3 region has 14 residues. CDR3 sequence (DNA): TGTGCCAGCAGGGATTGGCCCTCGAACACTGAAGCTTTCTTT. Protein product: CASRDWPSNTEAFF.

This clonotype has more than one count but fewer than ten. The chain joins TRBV30 to TRBJ2-1, with no clear D. Germline V gene sequence: CDR1 GTSNPN, CDR2 SVGIG (reference sequence). The CDR3 totals 11 residues. V shed 2 bases and J shed 9 bases, with 8 bases lying between them. The CDR3, as DNA: TGTGCCTGGAGTAAGGTCGGTGAGCAGTTCTTC. Protein product: CAWSKVGEQFF.

The chain has TRBV5-1 and TRBJ2-7; the D is unclear. Trimming took 5 bases from V and 3 from J, leaving 9 bases between them. The CDR3 consists of 12 residues. Germline V gene sequence: CDR1 SGHRS, CDR2 YFSETQ. The CDR3 DNA reads as TGCGCCAGCAGTCTTGTCCACTACGAGCAGTACTTC. The encoded protein is CASSLVHYEQYF.

The chain has TRBV10-3 and TRBJ1-1; TRBD1 aligns across 8 bases. Germline CDR1 is ENHRY and CDR2 is SYGVKD. CDR3 length: 14 amino acids. V lost 7 bases, J lost 1 base, and 5 bases stayed unmatched. CDR3 DNA: TGTGCCATCACCCCGGACAGGGCGAACACTGAAGCTTTCTTT. This codes for CAITPDRANTEAFF.

The gene calls are TRBV7-3 and TRBJ2-3; D remains ambiguous. The germline V gene encodes CDR1 SGHTA and CDR2 FQGTGA. This CDR3 has 12 residues. The V end was cut by 1 base, the J end by 8 bases, with 7 bases between. CDR3 protein: CASSLSLGTQYF. In nucleotides, the CDR3 is TGTGCCAGCAGCTTAAGTCTGGGTACGCAGTATTTT.

V and J are TRBV7-3 and TRBJ2-3, with a tentative D call TRBD2 (6 bases). Germline V gives CDR1 SGHTA, CDR2 FQGTGA. V dropped 1 base and J dropped 0 bases, with 11 bases sitting between them. The CDR3 spans 16 residues. The CDR3 nucleotides read TGTGCCAGCAGCTTAAGGGCGGGGTGGAGCACAGATACGCAGTATTTT. It encodes CASSLRAGWSTDTQYF.

The rearrangement uses TRBV4-2 and TRBJ1-5; tentatively, D is TRBD1 (6 bases). CDR1 is LGHNA, CDR2 YNFKEQ, per germline. This CDR3 spans 15 amino acids. Trimming took off 2 bases at V and 11 bases at J, with 19 bases between the two ends. This chain's CDR3 is CASSQHENRESAQHF. The CDR3 DNA sequence: TGTGCCAGCAGCCAACACGAGAACAGGGAGTCGGCCCAGCATTTT.

This clonotype was detected only a few times. This sequence joins TRBV12-3 or TRBV12-4 and TRBJ1-1, with D perhaps TRBD1 (5 bases). The CDR3 is made up of 16 amino acids. Trimming removed 7 bases at V and 5 bases at J, with 23 bases between. CDR3 DNA: TGTGCCAGCAACGATAAATCCGGGACGGTGAGGACTGAAGCTTTCTTT. This codes for CASNDKSGTVRTEAFF.

This chain connects TRBV6-6 to TRBJ2-5, with D perhaps matching TRBD1 (6 bases). The CDR3 is 13 amino acids. Germline assignment: CDR1 MNHNY and CDR2 SVGAGI (reference sequence). Trimming stripped 2 bases from V and 5 bases from J, with 9 bases between. The DNA of the CDR3 is TGTGCCAGCAGTTACCTAACAGGGGAGACCCAGTACTTC. Residues: CASSYLTGETQYF.

This clonotype has a handful of counts. The V and J genes are TRBV11-1 and TRBJ2-7; 8 bases map to TRBD2. The CDR3 runs to 21 residues. Germline-derived CDR1 and CDR2 are SGHAT and FQDESV (reference sequence). After removal of 5 bases from V and 3 bases from J, the junction contained 27 bases not matched to a gene. The CDR3 nucleotides are TGTGCCAGCAGCCCCCGTTTCACCAGGGGACTAGGGTATCGGTGGAACTACGAGCAGTACTTC. This sequence encodes CASSPRFTRGLGYRWNYEQYF.

The chain links TRBV20-1 to TRBJ1-6, with 7 bases that match TRBD1. The CDR3 has 15 residues. The germline V gene has CDR1 DFQATT and CDR2 SNEGSKA (reference sequence). J was trimmed by 7 bases and V by 5 bases; bases with no gene match: 11. CDR3 DNA: TGCAGTGCTCCGCCTCACAGGGGAACCAATTCACCCCTCCACTTT. Its protein is CSAPPHRGTNSPLHF.

The rearrangement links TRBV6-5 to TRBJ2-5; D is unclear. Per germline, CDR1 MNHEY and CDR2 SVGAGI. CDR3 length equals 13 residues. Trimming took 6 bases from V and 5 from J, leaving 13 bases between them. Written as DNA, the CDR3 is TGTGCCAGCAGACCTCCCGGCCGTGAGACCCAGTACTTC. This gives the protein CASRPPGRETQYF.

The chain joins TRBV10-3 to TRBJ2-1; 16 positions agree with TRBD2. Germline V gene sequence: CDR1 ENHRY, CDR2 SYGVKD. V gave up 3 bases and J gave up 7 bases; unmatched junction bases: 3. The CDR3 has 16 residues. The CDR3 DNA reads as TGTGCCATCAGTGAACCGGGACTAGCGGGAGGGAATGAGCAGTTCTTC. Its translation: CAISEPGLAGGNEQFF.

CDR3 in DNA: TGTGCCAGCAGTCCGGCCAACAATGAGCAGTTCTTC. It is translated as CASSPANNEQFF. The rearrangement joins TRBV5-4 to TRBJ2-1; D is ambiguous. The CDR3 is made up of 12 amino acids. The V gene lost 5 bases and the J gene lost 5 bases, with 8 bases spanning the gap. Germline V gene data show CDR1 as SGHNT and CDR2 as YYREEE (reference sequence). Complete variable domain (other parts from reference TRBV5-4 and TRBJ2-1): ETGVTQSPTHLIKTRGQQVTLRCSSQSGHNTVSWYQQALGQGPQFIFQYYREEENGRGNFPPRFSGLQFPNYSSELNVNALELDDSALYLCASSPANNEQFFGPGTRLTVL.

The chain carries TRBV3-1 and TRBJ1-1; a weak D match, TRBD1 (5 bases). The V end lost 7 bases, the J end lost 3 bases, and 15 bases lay between the germline ends. The CDR3 has 14 residues. Germline CDR1 reads LGHDT; CDR2 reads YNNKEL (reference sequence). CDR3 nucleotides: TGTGCCAGCACCAAAAGAAGCAGGGACACTGAAGCTTTCTTT. Translation gives CASTKRSRDTEAFF.

The table lists this clonotype with a few counts. CDR3 sequence reads: CASSLVPGMGETQYF. In DNA, the CDR3 is TGTGCCAGCAGCTTAGTCCCCGGGATGGGAGAGACCCAGTACTTC. The chain employs TRBV7-7 and TRBJ2-5; D might be TRBD2 (5 bases). The CDR3 is 15 amino acids. Germline V lookup: CDR1 SSHAT, CDR2 FNYEAQ (reference sequence). The V and J ends lost 1 base and 4 bases respectively, with 13 bases between them.

This clonotype was counted between two and nine times. CDR3 sequence reads: CASSSTGGFNTEAFF. The CDR3 nucleotides are TGCGCCAGCAGCTCCACAGGGGGTTTCAACACTGAAGCTTTCTTT. The chain joins TRBV5-1 to TRBJ1-1; TRBD1 matches at 8 bases. In germline, CDR1 is SGHRS, CDR2 YFSETQ. Trimming cost V 3 bases and J 2 bases; bases outside gene matches: 6. This CDR3 contains 15 residues.

Points on this clonotype: Germline and junction disagree at one end, which may indicate a read error. CDR3 loop: CASSTGAGTGEF. CDR3 sequence (DNA): TGTGCCAGCTCAACCGGGGCCGGGACAGGAGAGTTT. V usage is TRBV18 and J usage is TRBJ1-1; 8 nucleotides align to TRBD1. This CDR3 has 12 amino acids. The V gene's germline CDR1 is KGHSH and CDR2 LQKENI.

This clonotype occurred a few times. The genes are TRBV24-1 and TRBJ2-1; unclear D gene. Germline V lookup: CDR1 KGHDR, CDR2 SFDVKD. Trimming stripped 2 bases from V and 9 bases from J, with 7 bases between. This CDR3 has 12 residues. The CDR3 nucleotides read TGTGCCACCAGTGATTACACAAGTGAGCAGTTCTTC. This gives the protein CATSDYTSEQFF.